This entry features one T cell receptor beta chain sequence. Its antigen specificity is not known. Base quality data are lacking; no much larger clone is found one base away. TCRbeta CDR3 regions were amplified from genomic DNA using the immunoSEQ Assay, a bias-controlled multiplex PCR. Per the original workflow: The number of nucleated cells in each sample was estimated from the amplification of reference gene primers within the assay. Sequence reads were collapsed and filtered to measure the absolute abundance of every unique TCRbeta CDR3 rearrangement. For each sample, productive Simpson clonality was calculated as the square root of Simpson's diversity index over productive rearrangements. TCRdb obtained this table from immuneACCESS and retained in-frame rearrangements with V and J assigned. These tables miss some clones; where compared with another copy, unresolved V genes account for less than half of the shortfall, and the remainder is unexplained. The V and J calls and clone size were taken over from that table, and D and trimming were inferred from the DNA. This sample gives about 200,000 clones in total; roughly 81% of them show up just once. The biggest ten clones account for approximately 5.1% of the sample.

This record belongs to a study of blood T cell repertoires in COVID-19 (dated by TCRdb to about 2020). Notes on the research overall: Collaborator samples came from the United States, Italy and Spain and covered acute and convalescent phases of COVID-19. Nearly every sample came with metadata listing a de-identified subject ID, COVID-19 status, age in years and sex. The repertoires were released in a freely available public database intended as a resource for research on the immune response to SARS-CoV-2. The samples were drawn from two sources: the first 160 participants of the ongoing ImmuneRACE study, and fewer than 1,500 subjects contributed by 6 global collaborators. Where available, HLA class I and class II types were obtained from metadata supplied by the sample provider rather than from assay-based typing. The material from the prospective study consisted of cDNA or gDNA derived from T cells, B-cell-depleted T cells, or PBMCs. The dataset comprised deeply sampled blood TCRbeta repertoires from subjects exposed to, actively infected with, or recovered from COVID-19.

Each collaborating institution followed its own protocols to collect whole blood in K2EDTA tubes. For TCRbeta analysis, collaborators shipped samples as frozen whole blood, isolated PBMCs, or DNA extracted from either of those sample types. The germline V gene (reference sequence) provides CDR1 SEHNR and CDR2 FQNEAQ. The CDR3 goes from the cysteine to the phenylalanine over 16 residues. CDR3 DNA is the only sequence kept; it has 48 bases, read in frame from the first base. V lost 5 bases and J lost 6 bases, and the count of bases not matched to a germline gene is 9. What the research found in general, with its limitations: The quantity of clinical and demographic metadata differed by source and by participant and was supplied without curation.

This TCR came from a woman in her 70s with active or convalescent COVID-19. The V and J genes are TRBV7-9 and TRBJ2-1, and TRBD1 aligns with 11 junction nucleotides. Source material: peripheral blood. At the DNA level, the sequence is TGTGCCAGCAGCCTCTTGTGGGACAGGGGGGGCAATGAGCAGTTCTTC. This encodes CASSLLWDRGGNEQFF.